Here is one T cell receptor (beta chain) with its context. These data belong to a study of blood T cell repertoires in COVID-19. TCRdb keeps only in-frame clones here, not all; method: immunoSEQ multiplex PCR. The repertoire holds approximately 120,000 clones, with more than 75% as singletons. Germline V CDR1 and CDR2: SGHKS, YYEKEE (reference sequence). CDR3 length equals 13 residues. The V gene lost 1 base and the J gene lost 4 bases, with 9 bases spanning the gap. This receptor was obtained from a woman in her fifties or sixties who had recovered from COVID-19. The chain links TRBV5-5 to TRBJ2-7; D is unresolved. Source material: peripheral blood. CDR3 in DNA: TGTGCCAGCAGCTTGCGGCCGGGTTACGAGCAGTACTTC. Its translation: CASSLRPGYEQYF.